Listed here are 2 T cell receptor beta chains from one sample, sequenced in a study of T cells in Graves' hyperthyroidism and ophthalmopathy. Amplified TCR beta CDR3 regions derived from RNA transcripts. TCR CDR3 underwent first-round RT-PCR with the HTBI primer set. Via MiXCR, TCRdb re-called the multiplex PCR reads, giving one row per CDR3 protein. The sample carries some 250,000 distinct CDR3 sequences, 12% to 15% recorded once. The specimen sequenced was blood. These receptors came from a woman aged 45-65 years with Graves' hyperthyroidism that later progressed to Graves' ophthalmopathy.

This clonotype was seen repeatedly, ten times or more. The chain is built from TRBV7-9 and TRBJ1-1; D is perhaps TRBD1 (5 bases). V was cut by 4 bases and J by 1 base, with 10 bases left in between. The CDR3 contains 14 residues. Germline V lookup: CDR1 SEHNR, CDR2 FQNEAQ (reference sequence). The CDR3 DNA is TGTGCCAGCAGCTCCACAGGACGGAACACTGAAGCTTTCTTT. It is translated as CASSSTGRNTEAFF.

In its sample, this clonotype was seen many times. J is TRBJ2-3 and V is TRBV7-3; possibly TRBD1 for D (5 bases). Germline CDR1 is SGHTA and CDR2 is FQGTGA. This CDR3 is built from 14 residues. Trimming took 5 bases from V and 0 from J, leaving 9 bases between them. The CDR3 is CASSPYRSTDTQYF. In DNA, the CDR3 is TGTGCCAGCAGCCCTTACAGGAGCACAGATACGCAGTATTTT.